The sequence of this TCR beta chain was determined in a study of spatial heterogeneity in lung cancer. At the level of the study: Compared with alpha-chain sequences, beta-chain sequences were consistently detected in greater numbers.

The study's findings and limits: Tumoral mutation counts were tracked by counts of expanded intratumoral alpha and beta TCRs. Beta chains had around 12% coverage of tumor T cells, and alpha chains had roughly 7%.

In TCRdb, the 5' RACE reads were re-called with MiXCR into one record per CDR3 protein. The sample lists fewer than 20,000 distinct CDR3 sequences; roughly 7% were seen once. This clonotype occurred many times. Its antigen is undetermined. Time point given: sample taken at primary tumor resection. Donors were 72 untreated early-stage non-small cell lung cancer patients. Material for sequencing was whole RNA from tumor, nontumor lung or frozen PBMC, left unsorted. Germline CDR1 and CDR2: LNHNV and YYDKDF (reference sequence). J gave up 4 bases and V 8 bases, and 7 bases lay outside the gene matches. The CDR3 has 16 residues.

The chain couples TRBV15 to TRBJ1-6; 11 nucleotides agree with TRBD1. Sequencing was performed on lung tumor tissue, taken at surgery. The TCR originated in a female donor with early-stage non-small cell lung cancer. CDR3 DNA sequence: TGTGCCACCGGGGCCGGGACAGGGGGTTATAATTCACCCCTCCACTTT. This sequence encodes CATGAGTGGYNSPLHF.